What follows describes a single T cell receptor (beta chain). Its antigen is undetermined. These data come from a study of T cell responses to AZD1222 COVID-19 vaccine. Study at large: Researchers grouped second doses given at about 4 or about 12 weeks into one pool.

Study results and caveats: Only a handful of AZD1222 recipients tested seropositive at baseline. Clonal diversity may have been underestimated in mostly white British donors. Mapped onto spike, vaccine-associated CD4 TCRs spanned it and were dominant at 160-218 and 743-854.

This table comes from immunoSEQ multiplex PCR, and its TCRdb copy is limited to in-frame clones, with some not included. The table lists about 57,000 clones, 65% to 90% of them singletons, with approximately 18% in the top ten. Germline-derived CDR1 and CDR2 are ENHRY and SYGVKD. The CDR3 is made up of 16 amino acids. Trimming removed 3 bases from V and 0 bases from J; junction bases left unmatched: 7. This sample comprised peripheral blood, obtained on day 0 of AZD1222 vaccination. The chain joins TRBV10-3 to TRBJ1-1; 7 positions agree with TRBD1. The clonotype comes from an adult in good health. This CDR3 is CAISESAGGLNTEAFF. As DNA, the CDR3 is TGTGCCATCAGTGAATCTGCAGGGGGTCTGAACACTGAAGCTTTCTTT.